This T cell receptor (beta chain) was recorded in a study of human thymus T cells. Corrective cardiac surgery supplied the resected thymus tissue. V was clipped by 6 bases and J by 4 bases; unmatched bases: 5. This CDR3 contains 14 residues. CDR1 and CDR2 from the germline V gene are LNHDA and SQIVND (reference sequence). This table comes from immunoSEQ multiplex PCR, and its TCRdb copy is limited to in-frame clones, with some not included. The sample holds around 130,000 clones; more than 90% are singletons and the top ten take more than 0.02%. Broader study findings: Thymic and blood repertoires showed apparently biased V and J gene usage. Reports from related research described highly overlapping thymic repertoires among unrelated individuals.

Concerning this clone: Its antigen is currently unknown.

This receptor was obtained from a boy younger than two with a congenital heart defect but otherwise immunologically healthy. Input material: thymus tissue. The chain employs TRBV19 and TRBJ1-2, with 10 bases identical to TRBD1. The CDR3 is CASRGQGLSYGYTF. In DNA, the CDR3 is TGTGCCAGTAGGGGACAGGGGTTAAGCTATGGCTACACCTTC.